The entry that follows covers one TCR beta chain sequence. Germline V gene data show CDR1 as SGHAT and CDR2 as FQDESV (reference sequence). Germline trimming cut 3 bases from V and 5 bases from J; bases unmatched to any gene: 3. This CDR3 has 13 amino acids. This entry belongs to a study of response to subunit inactivated influenza vaccine. MiXCR, applied by TCRdb to the RT-PCR reads, yields one record per CDR3 protein. The sample holds around 200,000 distinct CDR3 sequences, 12% seen once. The data were also submitted as part of a second study, on T cells expressing NK-cell markers. That paper notes: Production of TCR beta cDNA relied on 5'RACE template switching with UMIs. One of eight sequenced donors was HCMV-seronegative; the other seven were seropositive.

This TCR derives from a man aged 45-65 years who received an inactivated influenza vaccine. Source: CD8+ T cells sorted from PBMCs, taken about 12 days after vaccination. The V call is TRBV11-1, the J call TRBJ2-7, with 8 positions matching TRBD2. As DNA, the CDR3 is TGTGCCAGCAGCTTCTTCGGGGGGGACGAGCAGTACTTC. It yields the protein CASSFFGGDEQYF.